The 26 T cell receptor beta chains in this list originate from one sample, sequenced in a study of T cells in Graves' hyperthyroidism and ophthalmopathy (dated by TCRdb to 2018 to 2020). Libraries were constructed by multiplex PCR. The listed sequencing device is Illumina HiSeq 2000. The TCR beta CDR3 regions were amplified from the RNA transcripts. For the first round of RT-PCR on the TCR CDR3, the HTBI primer set was used together with the Qiagen OneStep RT-PCR kit. Using fastp at Q25 and MiXCR, TCRdb reprocessed the public reads and kept productive beta chains. Identical CDR3 proteins give one entry, which carries the most common genes and DNA. The sample profile shows about 420,000 distinct CDR3 sequences; approximately 15% of them were found once. Of the sample, approximately 14% falls within the top ten clones. The specimen sequenced was blood. These receptors originate from a woman aged 18-30 years with Graves' hyperthyroidism.

At least ten counts were recorded for this clonotype. The chain links TRBV18 to TRBJ1-1; possible D gene TRBD1, 5 bases. This CDR3 comprises 14 residues. The germline V and J ends were trimmed by 3 bases and 0 bases, with 8 bases remaining between them. CDR1 KGHSH and CDR2 LQKENI come from the germline V gene. In DNA form, the CDR3 reads TGTGCCAGCTCACCGCAGGGAATGAACACTGAAGCTTTCTTT. Translation: CASSPQGMNTEAFF. Drawing the rest from reference TRBV18 and TRBJ1-1, the complete variable domain is NAGVMQNPRHLVRRRGQEARLRCSPMKGHSHVYWYRQLPEEGLKFMVYLQKENIIDESGMPKERFSAEFPKEGPSILRIQQVVRGDSAAYFCASSPQGMNTEAFFGQGTRLTVV.

The gene calls are TRBV20-1 and TRBJ2-6; TRBD1 is a possible D gene (7 bases). Trimming removed 0 bases from V and 3 bases from J, with 21 bases in between. The CDR3 contains 19 residues. Germline values: CDR1 DFQATT, CDR2 SNEGSKA (reference sequence). The CDR3 coding sequence is TGCAGTGCTAGAGATCAGGGGGGCTGGGCCGGGAGTGGGGCCAACGTCCTGACTTTC. Translated, it gives CSARDQGGWAGSGANVLTF.

This clonotype has a count of ten or more. The chain joins TRBV18 to TRBJ1-4; 10 positions match TRBD1. Losses at the gene ends were 4 bases for V and 5 bases for J; bases not matched to a gene: 4. Germline loops: CDR1 KGHSH, CDR2 LQKENI. The CDR3 loop spans 15 amino acids. CDR3 region: CASSRPGQGNEKLFF. CDR3 in DNA: TGTGCCAGCTCACGACCGGGACAGGGGAATGAAAAACTGTTTTTT.

The CDR3 region has the DNA TGTGCCAGCAGCCGGCGAACTAACGGGCCTCTTTACACCGGGGAGCTGTTTTTT. This translates into CASSRRTNGPLYTGELFF. The chain uses TRBV3-1 and TRBJ2-2; D ambiguous. This CDR3 contains 18 residues. The V and J ends lost 4 bases and 3 bases respectively, with 21 bases between them. Per the germline V gene, CDR1 is LGHDT and CDR2 is YNNKEL (reference sequence).

This clonotype has a count of ten or more. This chain uses TRBV20-1 with TRBJ2-1; possibly TRBD2 for D (6 bases). Germline CDR1 and CDR2: DFQATT and SNEGSKA (reference sequence). The V and J ends lost 3 bases and 6 bases respectively, with 18 bases between them. The CDR3 loop spans 15 amino acids. The CDR3 nucleotides are TGCAGTGCTAGCACACGGGACTTAATTTTCAATGAGCAGTTCTTC. This sequence encodes CSASTRDLIFNEQFF.

This chain uses TRBV20-1 with TRBJ2-1, with D possibly being TRBD1 or TRBD2 (5 bases each). The CDR3 runs to 16 residues. The V gene's germline CDR1 is DFQATT and CDR2 SNEGSKA (reference sequence). With 2 bases removed from V and 3 bases from J, the gap between germline ends came to 17 bases. Here the CDR3 DNA reads TGCAGTGCTAGATGGTTCGGGACGGTGGGCTACAATGAGCAGTTCTTC. This codes for CSARWFGTVGYNEQFF.

The V call is TRBV5-4, the J call TRBJ2-2; TRBD2 matches 9 bases. Germline V gene lookup returns CDR1 SGHNT and CDR2 YYREEE (reference sequence). This CDR3 contains 18 residues. After removal of 0 bases from V and 7 bases from J, the junction contained 13 bases not matched to a gene. CDR3 loop: CASSLESAGGPLGGELFF. As DNA, the CDR3 is TGTGCCAGCAGCTTGGAATCGGCGGGAGGGCCGCTAGGCGGGGAGCTGTTTTTT. Using reference TRBV5-4 and TRBJ2-2 for the parts outside the CDR3, the full variable domain is ETGVTQSPTHLIKTRGQQVTLRCSSQSGHNTVSWYQQALGQGPQFIFQYYREEENGRGNFPPRFSGLQFPNYSSELNVNALELDDSALYLCASSLESAGGPLGGELFFGEGSRLTVL.

A few counts support this clonotype. The chain couples TRBV29-1 to TRBJ1-2; D is unresolved. Germline CDR1 reads SQVTM; CDR2 reads ANQGSEA. The CDR3 loop spans 14 amino acids. Deletions cut 2 bases from V and 0 bases from J, with 10 bases between. The CDR3 spells CSVEPRSTNYGYTF. The CDR3 region has the DNA TGCAGCGTTGAACCACGGTCAACTAACTATGGCTACACCTTC.

This clonotype has ten or more counts. The J gene is TRBJ1-5, the V gene TRBV28; perhaps TRBD1 as D (6 bases). Trimming stripped 6 bases from V and 6 bases from J, with 18 bases between. The CDR3 sequence is 15 residues long. In germline, CDR1 is MDHEN, CDR2 SYDVKM. The CDR3 is CASSPLGGGSQPQHF. The CDR3, as DNA: TGTGCCAGCAGCCCCTTGGGAGGGGGTAGTCAGCCCCAGCATTTT.

The chain couples TRBV10-2 to TRBJ1-1; D call uncertain. There are 15 residues in the CDR3. V lost 6 bases and J 0 bases, leaving 14 bases between the germline ends. Germline CDR1 and CDR2: WSHSY and SAAADI. CDR3 bases: TGCGCCAGCAGAGAAGATGGGAGCATGAACACTGAAGCTTTCTTT. The encoded protein is CASREDGSMNTEAFF.

This clonotype was counted at least ten times. This rearrangement joins TRBV28 to TRBJ2-7; 9 nucleotides agree with TRBD2. The CDR3 length is 14 residues. With V trimmed by 1 base and J by 7 bases, 5 bases remained unmatched. The germline V gene encodes CDR1 MDHEN and CDR2 SYDVKM. CDR3 sequence: CASSLLAGAGEQYF. The DNA for the CDR3 is TGTGCCAGCAGTTTATTAGCGGGAGCAGGAGAGCAGTACTTC.

About this clonotype: Being one base from a much bigger clone, this may be a read error. The chain carries TRBV28 and TRBJ1-5; D perhaps matches TRBD1 (6 bases). V was pared by 7 bases and J by 10 bases, with 20 bases between. Germline V CDR1 and CDR2: MDHEN, SYDVKM. CDR3 length: 14 residues. CDR3 DNA sequence: TGTGCCAGCACTACGAACAGGGCCACTCGACCCCAGCATTTT. Protein product: CASTTNRATRPQHF.

The V and J genes are TRBV5-8 and TRBJ1-4; D gene ambiguous. The length of the CDR3 is 16 residues. Germline V lookup: CDR1 SGHTS, CDR2 YDEGEE. The germline V and J ends were trimmed by 0 bases and 7 bases, with 16 bases remaining between them. In nucleotides, the CDR3 is TGTGCCAGCAGCTTGGCCATATTTGGTTCGGGTGAAAAACTGTTTTTT. Residues: CASSLAIFGSGEKLFF.

This clonotype was seen many times. The V gene is TRBV7-2, the J gene TRBJ2-7; D perhaps matches TRBD2 (7 bases). CDR1 SGHTA and CDR2 FQGNSA come from the germline V gene. This CDR3 is built from 16 residues. V lost 1 base and J lost 0, with 13 bases in between. The chain's CDR3 is CASSLVAGASSYEQYF. For the CDR3, the DNA is TGTGCCAGCAGCTTAGTGGCGGGGGCAAGCTCCTACGAGCAGTACTTC.

This clonotype was counted between two and nine times. V is TRBV12-3 or TRBV12-4 and J is TRBJ2-1; no clear D. The V and J ends lost 5 bases and 7 bases respectively, with 18 bases between them. The CDR3 spans 15 residues. CDR3 sequence (DNA): TGTGCCAGCAGTCCTATTACAGCAAAAGCTAATGAGCAGTTCTTC. It yields the protein CASSPITAKANEQFF.

This clonotype was seen repeatedly, ten times or more. This chain connects TRBV7-2 to TRBJ1-2; 8 bases map to TRBD1. Germline CDR1 is SGHTA and CDR2 is FQGNSA. After removal of 4 bases from V and 3 bases from J, the junction contained 7 bases not matched to a gene. The CDR3 runs 15 residues. The CDR3 DNA is TGTGCCAGCAGCTCCCTGGACAGGGCCGACTATGGCTACACCTTC. This translates into CASSSLDRADYGYTF.

The V call is TRBV12-3 or TRBV12-4, the J call TRBJ1-2; D is ambiguous. V was shortened by 4 bases and J by 4 bases, with 10 bases between the two germline ends. There are 13 residues in the CDR3. CDR3 DNA sequence: TGTGCCAGCAGTTGGAGGCTAGGCTATGGCTACACCTTC. Translating gives CASSWRLGYGYTF.

Many counts were recorded for this clonotype. V gene TRBV7-3 combines with J gene TRBJ2-2, with D unclear. Germline loops: CDR1 SGHTA, CDR2 FQGTGA. V lost 5 bases to trimming and J lost 3 bases, with 7 bases between them. The CDR3 sequence is 13 residues long. CDR3 residues: CASSPWHTGELFF. CDR3 in DNA: TGTGCCAGCAGCCCCTGGCACACCGGGGAGCTGTTTTTT.

This clonotype was picked up many times. The chain is built from TRBV7-3 and TRBJ2-7; a weak D match, TRBD2 (6 bases). Looked up from germline, CDR1 is SGHTA and CDR2 is FQGTGA. V was pared by 0 bases and J by 6 bases, with 18 bases between. The CDR3 contains 16 residues. The CDR3 sequence: CASSLTRAGSGGEQYF. CDR3 DNA: TGTGCCAGCAGCTTAACAAGAGCGGGTTCTGGAGGCGAGCAGTACTTC. Combining the CDR3 with reference TRBV7-3 and TRBJ2-7 gives the whole variable domain GAGVSQTPSNKVTEKGKYVELRCDPISGHTALYWYRQSLGQGPEFLIYFQGTGAADDSGLPNDRFFAVRPEGSVSTLKIQRTERGDSAVYLCASSLTRAGSGGEQYFGPGTRLTVT.

Concerning this clonotype itself: A much larger clone differs by one base, so this may be a read error. The rearrangement links TRBV2 to TRBJ2-5; D possibly matches TRBD1 or TRBD2 (5 bases each). Germline-derived CDR1 and CDR2 are SNHLY and FYNNEI. This CDR3 is built from 14 residues. The CDR3 DNA is TGTGCCAGCAGCCCAGGGACCCCCAGGGAGACCCAGTGCTTC. This gives the protein CASSPGTPRETQCF.

This clonotype has at least ten counts. The chain joins TRBV5-4 to TRBJ2-1; D remains ambiguous. There are 16 residues in the CDR3. V was trimmed by 0 bases and J by 1 base, leaving 11 bases between them. Germline-derived CDR1 and CDR2 are SGHNT and YYREEE (reference sequence). In DNA form, the CDR3 reads TGTGCCAGCAGCTTGGATCCGCGGTTATCCTACAATGAGCAGTTCTTC. Translated, it gives CASSLDPRLSYNEQFF.

This clonotype was counted between two and nine times. This rearrangement joins TRBV7-9 to TRBJ2-2; D possibly corresponds to TRBD2 (6 bases). CDR1 SEHNR and CDR2 FQNEAQ come from the germline V gene (reference sequence). V lost 4 bases, J lost 4 bases, and 16 bases lay in between. This CDR3 comprises 16 residues. The CDR3 spells CASSSGNVRGTGELFF. The CDR3 nucleotides read TGTGCCAGCAGCTCCGGGAATGTGCGGGGCACCGGGGAGCTGTTTTTT.

This clonotype has a count of ten or more. V is TRBV28 and J is TRBJ1-2; possibly TRBD1 for D (6 bases). Trimming took off 5 bases at V and 5 bases at J, with 15 bases between the two ends. The CDR3 is made up of 14 amino acids. Germline V gives CDR1 MDHEN, CDR2 SYDVKM. CDR3 sequence (DNA): TGTGCCAGCAGTCCCGCAGGGGAGTGGTATGGCTACACCTTC. Residues: CASSPAGEWYGYTF.

The table lists this clonotype with many counts. The rearrangement joins TRBV11-2 to TRBJ1-1; 8 nucleotides match TRBD1. The V and J ends lost 4 bases and 10 bases, in that order; junction bases with no gene match: 5. This CDR3 has 12 residues. Germline values: CDR1 SGHAT, CDR2 FQNNGV. Here the CDR3 reads CASSSTDRVAFF. CDR3 nucleotides: TGTGCCAGCAGCTCAACGGACAGGGTAGCTTTCTTT.

At least ten counts were recorded for this clonotype. J is TRBJ2-5 and V is TRBV20-1; TRBD2 agrees at 9 bases. V lost 0 bases and J lost 5; bases outside the gene matches: 10. In germline, CDR1 is DFQATT, CDR2 SNEGSKA (reference sequence). This CDR3 has 16 amino acids. In nucleotides, the CDR3 is TGCAGTGCTAGAGATGAGATAGCGGGAGACGGGGAGACCCAGTACTTC. This encodes CSARDEIAGDGETQYF.

This clonotype was seen ten or more times. The CDR3 DNA follows: TGTGCCAGCTTCCGGGACAGGGTATCCTACAATGAGCAGTTCTTC. This translates into CASFRDRVSYNEQFF. This chain uses TRBV28 with TRBJ2-1; 9 bases are shared with TRBD1. CDR3 length: 15 residues. After removal of 8 bases from V and 1 base from J, the junction contained 6 bases not matched to a gene. Germline CDR1 and CDR2: MDHEN and SYDVKM.